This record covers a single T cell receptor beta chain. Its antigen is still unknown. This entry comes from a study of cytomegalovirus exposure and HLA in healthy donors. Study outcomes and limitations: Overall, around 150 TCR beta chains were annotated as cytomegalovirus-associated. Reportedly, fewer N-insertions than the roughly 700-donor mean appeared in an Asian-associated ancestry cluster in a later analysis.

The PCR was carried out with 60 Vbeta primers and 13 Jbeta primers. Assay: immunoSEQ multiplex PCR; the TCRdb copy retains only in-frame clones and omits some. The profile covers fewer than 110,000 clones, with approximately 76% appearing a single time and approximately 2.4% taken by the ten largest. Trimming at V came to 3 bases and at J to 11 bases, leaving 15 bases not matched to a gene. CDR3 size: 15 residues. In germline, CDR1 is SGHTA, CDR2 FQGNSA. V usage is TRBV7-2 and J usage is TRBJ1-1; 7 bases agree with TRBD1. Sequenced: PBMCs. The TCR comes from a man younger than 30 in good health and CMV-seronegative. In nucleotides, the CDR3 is TGTGCCAGCAGCTTCCAGGCGAACAGGGGTGAAATGGCTTTCTTT. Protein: CASSFQANRGEMAFF.